Sequencing of this T cell receptor beta chain was carried out in a study of T-cell memory formation after mild COVID-19. The overall study: Each donor largely had its own TCR clusters. Study conclusions and caveats: Clones that contracted clustered mainly in CM and EM if CD4+ and in EMRA if CD8+.

Constant-segment primers were used for 5'RACE, and the resulting TCR alpha and TCR beta cDNA libraries carried sample barcodes and UMIs. In TCRdb, the 5' RACE reads were re-called with MiXCR into one record per CDR3 protein. Of a few hundred thousand distinct CDR3 sequences in the sample, approximately 29% were seen once. The J segment lost 4 bases and the V segment lost 6 bases, leaving 7 bases of the junction unmatched. Germline V gene sequence: CDR1 SGHAT, CDR2 FQNNGV. The length of the CDR3 is 15 residues. On this clonotype itself: Its target is unknown.

This TCR was sampled from an adult woman who had mild COVID-19 (a few samples of this study predate the infection). Cell type and time point are not known. The sample was PBMCs or a T cell subset sorted from them (not recorded which). J is TRBJ2-1 and V is TRBV11-2; 9 bases line up with TRBD1. CDR3 bases: TGTGCCAGCAGTTGGGACAGGGAGCCTTACAATGAGCAGTTCTTC. This encodes CASSWDREPYNEQFF.